What follows describes a single T cell receptor (beta chain). Its antigen is currently unknown. Combining a sample-barcoded 5' primer with a J-beta primer mix, a second PCR ran for about 7 to 12 cycles. Each cDNA was tagged by a template-switch adaptor containing 12 random nucleotides. One entry per CDR3 protein results from TCRdb running MiXCR on the 5' RACE reads. The sample has roughly 1.5 million distinct CDR3 sequences; about 42% are singletons. The sample originates from a study of blood T cells in healthy people across ages. Regarding the study as a whole: Age brought a roughly linear fall in TCR beta diversity measured per million T cells. Samples with more naive T cells showed higher observed beta diversity.

The CDR3 is made up of 13 amino acids. Trimming cost V 4 bases and J 7 bases, with 12 bases left between them. Germline lookup yields CDR1 MNHEY and CDR2 SVGEGT. This receptor was taken from a woman aged 18-29 years in good health. Material: blood. The chain has TRBV6-2 or TRBV6-3 and TRBJ2-3; D uncertain. As DNA, the CDR3 is TGTGCCAGCAGTTCACTACCCCTCCATACGCAGTATTTT. Translated: CASSSLPLHTQYF.